The rows below give T cell receptor beta chains drawn from one sample of a study of shared clonotypes between healthy human individuals. TCRdb keeps only in-frame clones here, not all; method: immunoSEQ multiplex PCR. The sample records just over 2,000,000 clones, 85% to 95% being singletons. Material: naive CD4+ T cells sorted from blood. The receptors stem from a man aged 18 to 29 in good health. Both conserved end residues are part of each CDR3. The D gene is left open where the match is weak. Where a row states a size, it is once, few, many or the class of an expanded clone; other rows omit it.

clone size	V gene	D gene	J gene	CDR3 protein	CDR3 DNA
NA	TRBV25-1	NA	TRBJ2-7	CASSEFGTASYEQYF	TGTGCCAGCAGTGAATTTGGGACGGCCTCCTACGAGCAGTACTTC
NA	TRBV7-6	NA	TRBJ2-2	CASSFGGGVPGELFF	TGTGCCAGCAGCTTCGGCGGGGGCGTTCCCGGGGAGCTGTTTTTT
NA	TRBV11-3	TRBD2	TRBJ2-2	CASSLGLGNTGELFF	TGTGCCAGCAGCTTGGGACTAGGAAACACCGGGGAGCTGTTTTTT
once	TRBV10-3	NA	TRBJ1-5	CAISELLTVNQPQHF	TGTGCCATCAGTGAGTTGTTGACAGTCAATCAGCCCCAGCATTTT
NA	TRBV19	TRBD1	TRBJ2-7	CASSRDSTYEQYF	TGTGCCAGTAGTAGGGACAGTACCTACGAGCAGTACTTC
NA	TRBV5-8	NA	TRBJ2-5	CASSLGGIQETQYF	TGTGCCAGCAGCTTGGGGGGGATCCAAGAGACCCAGTACTTC
NA	TRBV2	NA	TRBJ1-2	CASMGAWDYGYTF	TGTGCCAGCATGGGGGCGTGGGACTATGGCTACACCTTC
NA	TRBV30	NA	TRBJ2-4	CAWSRGQLGPKNIQYF	TGTGCCTGGAGTCGCGGCCAGCTCGGACCCAAAAACATTCAGTACTTC
NA	TRBV29-1	TRBD1	TRBJ2-7	CSVGQSYEQYF	TGCAGCGTGGGACAGTCCTACGAGCAGTACTTC
NA	TRBV30	NA	TRBJ1-1	CAWTNRARAFF	TGTGCCTGGACAAACAGGGCTCGGGCTTTCTTT
NA	TRBV19	TRBD1	TRBJ1-6	CASSQTGVYSPLHF	TGTGCCAGTAGTCAGACAGGGGTGTATTCACCCCTCCACTTT
NA	TRBV6-5	NA	TRBJ1-1	CASSRSAGLEAFF	TGTGCCAGCAGCCGAAGCGCGGGGCTGGAAGCTTTCTTT
NA	TRBV9	NA	TRBJ1-6	CASSQSGSGNSPLHF	TGTGCCAGCAGCCAGAGTGGCTCGGGCAATTCACCCCTCCACTTT
NA	TRBV7-2	NA	TRBJ1-2	CASSLRPRGYTF	TGTGCCAGCAGCTTACGACCAAGGGGCTACACCTTC
NA	TRBV28	TRBD2	TRBJ2-7	CASSLTSGGAGSYEQYF	TGTGCCAGCAGCCTCACTAGCGGGGGGGCCGGGTCTTACGAGCAGTACTTC
NA	TRBV9	NA	TRBJ2-1	CASSTRGDSYNEQFF	TGTGCCAGCAGCACCCGTGGAGACTCCTACAATGAGCAGTTCTTC
NA	TRBV6-5	NA	TRBJ1-2	CASSYSKSPSYGYTF	TGTGCCAGCAGTTACTCGAAATCACCCAGCTATGGCTACACCTTC
NA	TRBV5-1	TRBD1	TRBJ2-2	CASSPTGTDNTGELFF	TGCGCCAGCAGCCCAACCGGGACAGATAACACCGGGGAGCTGTTTTTT
NA	TRBV7-2	NA	TRBJ1-6	CASSFWGADSPLHF	TGTGCCAGCAGCTTCTGGGGCGCGGATTCACCCCTCCACTTT
NA	TRBV5-1	NA	TRBJ2-3	CASSLAPSVSSTDTQYF	TGCGCCAGCAGCCTCGCACCTAGCGTCTCTAGCACAGATACGCAGTATTTT
once	TRBV5-5	NA	TRBJ2-7	CASSLGQGLTYEQYF	TGTGCCAGCAGCCTTGGGCAGGGACTTACCTACGAGCAGTACTTC
NA	TRBV7-8	TRBD2	TRBJ2-3	CASSRWTSGISTDTQYF	TGTGCCAGCAGCCGCTGGACTAGCGGGATTAGCACAGATACGCAGTATTTT